This TCR beta chain was recorded in a study of blood T cell repertoires in COVID-19. As for the study in general: The samples span acute and convalescent COVID-19 from the United States, Italy and Spain. Sample material is recorded as cDNA or gDNA derived from T cells, B-cell-depleted T cells, or PBMCs.

Original data processing: It was from reference gene primer amplification that nucleated cell counts were estimated. Clones were sequenced by immunoSEQ multiplex PCR, and TCRdb holds only the in-frame ones, with some missing. For V, J and clone size, that table is used; D and trimming come from the DNA. The sample has 60,000 to 85,000 clones; 80% to 90% are singletons. This clone was seen just once. Germline trimming cut 6 bases from V and 0 bases from J; bases unmatched to any gene: 6. Germline V gene data show CDR1 as SNHLY and CDR2 as FYNNEI. There are 16 residues in the CDR3. The TCR originated in a woman at least 80 years old with active or convalescent COVID-19. The sample consisted of peripheral blood. V gene TRBV2 combines with J gene TRBJ1-5, with 9 bases lining up with TRBD1. The CDR3 DNA sequence: TGTGCCAGCAGGCCGGGACAGGGACTTAGCAATCAGCCCCAGCATTTT. Amino acid sequence: CASRPGQGLSNQPQHF.